This TCR beta chain was identified during a study of shared clonotypes between healthy human individuals. Across the whole study: CD4 naive and CD4 memory each took three plates per donor, while CD8 naive took two and CD8 memory one. Study-wide points: It was only blood that was sampled, and tissue repertoires likely differ.

About this clone: The antigen is unknown.

This table comes from immunoSEQ multiplex PCR, and its TCRdb copy is limited to in-frame clones, with some not included. The sample has hundreds of thousands of clones; about 78% are singletons. V lost 4 bases and J 0 bases, leaving 10 bases between the germline ends. This CDR3 is 15 amino acids long. Germline CDR1 is MNHNS and CDR2 is SASEGT. The sequencing sample was made of memory CD4+ T cells sorted from blood. The sample's subset: CD45RA-negative fraction. The chain recombines TRBV6-1 with TRBJ1-5, with no clear D. The TCR comes from a young woman in good health. The CDR3 bases are TGTGCCAGCAGTGCACGACGGGATAGCAATCAGCCCCAGCATTTT. This sequence encodes CASSARRDSNQPQHF.